What follows is one T cell receptor (beta chain) and its context. Its antigen is not identified. The source of the sample is a study of T cells after yellow fever vaccination. As for the study in general: Where fractions had low cell numbers, libraries were prepared from them with the SMART-Seq v4 Ultra Low Input RNA kit.

Template switching by 5'RACE produced TCR cDNA, adding a universal primer site and UMIs. TCRdb reprocessed the 5' RACE reads via MiXCR and lists one record per CDR3 protein. The table has 160,000 or so distinct CDR3 sequences, 6% to 7.5% seen once. Study-wide findings and caveats: Highly abundant clonotypes carried over from the bulk population could end up in FACS-sorted repertoires as contaminants. Overall, a small share of clonotypes was seen in both CD4 and CD8 compartments.

Sequencing used CD4+ T cells sorted from PBMCs, obtained 5 to 6 days after the first yellow fever vaccination. This clonotype was sampled from a man aged 18 to 30 who received the YFV17D yellow fever vaccine.

The DNA of the CDR3 is TGTGCCAGCCACTTCGGGGGGCAGACTGAAGCTTTCTTT. The encoded protein is CASHFGGQTEAFF. V gene TRBV19 combines with J gene TRBJ1-1; perhaps TRBD1 as D (6 bases). V dropped 9 bases and J dropped 5 bases, with 16 bases sitting between them. The length of the CDR3 is 13 residues. Germline V gives CDR1 LNHDA, CDR2 SQIVND (reference sequence).